This TCR beta chain came from a study of T-cell reconstitution after alpha-beta-depleted transplantation in children. The germline V gene encodes CDR1 ENHRY and CDR2 SYGVKD. The CDR3 has 19 residues. The V and J ends lost 1 base and 5 bases, in that order; junction bases with no gene match: 15. This clonotype showed up just a few times. Unique molecular identifiers were built into the TCRbeta library. TCRdb recomputed calls from the PCR reads with MiXCR, one row per CDR3 protein. The table shows roughly 89,000 distinct CDR3 sequences, with approximately 12% occurring only once. This TCR came from a human donor who donated a stem cell graft to a child with inherited bone marrow failure. V is TRBV10-3 and J is TRBJ2-7; 12 nucleotides line up with TRBD2. The sequencing here drew on PBMCs from the stem cell graft donor, taken from the stem cell graft. In DNA, the CDR3 is TGTGCCATCAGTGAGTACGGGACGGCGAGACTAGCGGGAGCGGACGAGCAGTACTTC. Protein: CAISEYGTARLAGADEQYF.